This T cell receptor (beta chain) emerged from a study of naive and memory T cell subsets. Study outcomes and limitations: The RNA method is potentially sensitive to activation and differentiation changes.

The library had UMIs added by 3' ligation of an oligonucleotide to TCR cDNA. Adult healthy volunteers gave 2.5 ml peripheral blood for whole-blood RNA. Input was about 1 to 1000 ng of DNase-treated total RNA without cell sorting. This clonotype has only a few counts. What it recognizes is unknown. Trimming removed 2 bases at V and 6 bases at J, with 7 bases between. Germline V gene data show CDR1 as SEHNR and CDR2 as FQNEAQ (reference sequence). The CDR3 contains 13 residues. Amplification of ligated cDNA took four PCR rounds with SP2 and nested alpha and beta constant primers. Blood and skin TCR RNA was reverse transcribed with alpha and beta constant primers. TCRdb reprocessed the 5' RACE reads with MiXCR, giving one entry per CDR3 protein. The sample yields some 60,000 distinct CDR3 sequences, under 10% seen once.

The chain links TRBV7-9 to TRBJ2-2, with D uncertain. The receptor comes from a female donor in good health. CDR3 in DNA: TGTGCCAGCAGCTTAAGTCAGGCCGGGGAGCTGTTTTTT. It yields the protein CASSLSQAGELFF.